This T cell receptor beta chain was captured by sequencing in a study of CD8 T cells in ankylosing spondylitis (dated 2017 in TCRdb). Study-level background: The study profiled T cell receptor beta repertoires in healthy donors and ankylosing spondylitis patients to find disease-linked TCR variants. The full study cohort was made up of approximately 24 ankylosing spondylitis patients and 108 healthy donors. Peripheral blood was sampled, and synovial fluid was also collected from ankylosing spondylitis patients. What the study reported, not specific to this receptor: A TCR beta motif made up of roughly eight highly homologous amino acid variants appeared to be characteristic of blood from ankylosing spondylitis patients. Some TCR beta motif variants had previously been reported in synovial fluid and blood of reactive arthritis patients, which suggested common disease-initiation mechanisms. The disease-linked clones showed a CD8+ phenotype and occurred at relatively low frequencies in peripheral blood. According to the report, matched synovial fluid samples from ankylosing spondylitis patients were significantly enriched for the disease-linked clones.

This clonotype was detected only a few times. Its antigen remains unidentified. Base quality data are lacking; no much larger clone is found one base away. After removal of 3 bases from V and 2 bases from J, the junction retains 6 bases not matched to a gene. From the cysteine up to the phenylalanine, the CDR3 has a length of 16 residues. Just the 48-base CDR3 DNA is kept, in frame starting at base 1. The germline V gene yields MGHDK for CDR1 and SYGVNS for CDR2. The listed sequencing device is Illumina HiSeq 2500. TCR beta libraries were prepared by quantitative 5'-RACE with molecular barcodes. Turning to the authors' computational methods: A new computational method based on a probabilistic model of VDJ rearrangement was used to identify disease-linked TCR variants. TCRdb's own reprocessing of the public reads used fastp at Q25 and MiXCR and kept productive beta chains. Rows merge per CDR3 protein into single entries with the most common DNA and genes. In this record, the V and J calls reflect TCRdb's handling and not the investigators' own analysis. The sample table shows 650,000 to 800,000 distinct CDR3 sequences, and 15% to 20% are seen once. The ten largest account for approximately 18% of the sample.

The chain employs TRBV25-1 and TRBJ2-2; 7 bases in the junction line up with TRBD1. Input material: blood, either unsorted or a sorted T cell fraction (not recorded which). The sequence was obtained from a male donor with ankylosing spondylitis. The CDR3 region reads CASSERQGPNTGELFF. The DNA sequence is TGTGCCAGCAGTGAGAGACAGGGCCCTAACACCGGGGAGCTGTTTTTT.